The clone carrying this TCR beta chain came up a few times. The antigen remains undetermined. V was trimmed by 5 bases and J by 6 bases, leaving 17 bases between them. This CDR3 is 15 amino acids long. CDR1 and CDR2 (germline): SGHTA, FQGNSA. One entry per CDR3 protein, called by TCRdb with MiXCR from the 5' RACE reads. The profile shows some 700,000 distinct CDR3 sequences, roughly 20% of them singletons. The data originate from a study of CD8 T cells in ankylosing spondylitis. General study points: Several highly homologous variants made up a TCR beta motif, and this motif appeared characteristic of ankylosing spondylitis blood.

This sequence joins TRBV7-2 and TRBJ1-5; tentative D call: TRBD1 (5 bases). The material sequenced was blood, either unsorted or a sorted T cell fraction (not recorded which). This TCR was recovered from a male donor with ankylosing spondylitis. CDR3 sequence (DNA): TGTGCCAGCAGCCCCCGGGGCGGGGGAGGTCAGCCCCAGCATTTT. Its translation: CASSPRGGGGQPQHF.